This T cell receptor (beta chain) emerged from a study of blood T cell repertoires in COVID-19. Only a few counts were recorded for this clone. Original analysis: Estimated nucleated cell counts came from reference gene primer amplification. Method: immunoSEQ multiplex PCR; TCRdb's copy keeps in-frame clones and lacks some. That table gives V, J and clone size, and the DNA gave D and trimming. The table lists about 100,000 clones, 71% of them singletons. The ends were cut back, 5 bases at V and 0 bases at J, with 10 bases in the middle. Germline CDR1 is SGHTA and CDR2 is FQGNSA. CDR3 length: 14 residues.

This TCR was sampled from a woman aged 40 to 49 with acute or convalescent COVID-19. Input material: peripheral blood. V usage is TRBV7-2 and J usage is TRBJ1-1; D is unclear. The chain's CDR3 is CASSATSMNTEAFF. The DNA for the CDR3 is TGTGCCAGCAGCGCGACTAGCATGAACACTGAAGCTTTCTTT.